This TCR beta chain was sequenced in a study of blood T cell repertoires in COVID-19. Turning to the study itself: From the United States, Italy and Spain came samples of acute and convalescent COVID-19. Sources were T cells, B-cell-depleted T cells, or PBMCs; the material itself was cDNA or gDNA.

Authors' analysis steps: Reference gene primer amplification yielded estimated nucleated cell counts. Only in-frame clones appear in the TCRdb table, and some are missing; sequencing was by immunoSEQ multiplex PCR. The V and J calls and the clone size are those of that table, but D and trimming were determined from the DNA. The sample contains 230,000 or so clones, about 90% of which appear only once. The sample consisted of peripheral blood. This clonotype was obtained from a man aged 35 to 55 with active or convalescent COVID-19.

The CDR3 coding sequence is TGTGCCAGCATCCCGGGACTTTATAATTCACCCCTCCACTTT. This sequence encodes CASIPGLYNSPLHF. V usage is TRBV28 and J usage is TRBJ1-6; tentative D call: TRBD1 (5 bases). Germline assignment: CDR1 MDHEN and CDR2 SYDVKM. CDR3 length equals 14 residues. Trimming took off 7 bases at V and 4 bases at J, with 11 bases between the two ends.